This entry is about one T cell receptor beta chain. As yet, its antigen is unknown. Autoimmune disease history or systemic immunosuppression barred patients. Only in-frame clones appear in the TCRdb table, and some are missing; sequencing was by immunoSEQ multiplex PCR. This sample has some 50,000 clones; roughly four fifths occur once, and the top ten carry over 1.5%. The sample is drawn from a study of OX40 agonist ivuxolimab in advanced cancers. In the study overall: Ivuxolimab is an agonistic anti-OX40 (CD134) antibody, and patients were treated with it.

CDR1 is MDHEN and CDR2 is SYDVKM in the germline V gene. V lost 6 bases and J lost 6, with 11 bases in between. This CDR3 spans 12 amino acids. Study-level results: Partly responding patients at 0.1-3.0 mg/kg showed some of the smallest clonal expansion.

This material consisted of CD4+ or CD8+ T cells sorted from blood, taken in a trial of the OX40 agonist ivuxolimab. The rearrangement links TRBV28 to TRBJ2-5, with D hard to call. This clonotype was obtained from an adult with an advanced solid tumor such as melanoma, head and neck, liver or kidney cancer. This CDR3 is CASSLPWQTQYF. The CDR3 DNA sequence: TGTGCCAGCAGCCTCCCTTGGCAGACCCAGTACTTC.